Below, one TCR beta chain is given with its context. The antigen is unknown. The sample originates from a study of T cells after yellow fever vaccination. Study-wide points: Abundant clonotypes (contaminants from the bulk population) could be present in FACS-sorted repertoires.

CDR3 size: 16 residues. CDR1 is SGDLS, CDR2 YYNGEE, per germline. With 3 bases clipped from V and 4 bases from J, the junction kept 6 bases outside the gene matches. As TCR cDNA was made by 5'RACE template switching, a universal primer site and UMIs were added. TCRdb independently ran MiXCR on the 5' RACE reads; one entry per CDR3 protein. The table includes just under 600,000 distinct CDR3 sequences, about 14% detected once. This TCR came from a man aged 25-40 years who received the YFV17D yellow fever vaccine. V gene TRBV9 combines with J gene TRBJ2-7; 14 bases align to TRBD2. The sequenced sample was PBMCs, obtained on the day of the yellow fever booster vaccination. CDR3 residues: CASSAGLAGGGYEQYF. CDR3 nucleotide sequence: TGTGCCAGCAGCGCCGGACTAGCGGGGGGAGGTTACGAGCAGTACTTC.